The following is a T cell receptor beta chain sequence with its context. This sample is drawn from a study of blood T cell repertoires in COVID-19. Study in general: Some COVID-19 samples were acute and others convalescent; all came from the United States, Italy and Spain. PBMCs, B-cell-depleted T cells, or T cells provided the cDNA or gDNA that made up the material.

This CDR3 has 14 amino acids. The V and J ends lost 2 bases and 12 bases, in that order; junction bases with no gene match: 12. Germline-derived CDR1 and CDR2 are GTSNPN and SVGIG (reference sequence). Original processing notes: It was from reference gene primer amplification that nucleated cell counts were estimated. The table came from immunoSEQ multiplex PCR; TCRdb's copy has only in-frame clones and leaves some out. Clone size and V and J calls were adopted from that table, with D and trimming inferred from the DNA. The sample holds about 120,000 clones, 85% to 90% seen once. The V and J genes are TRBV30 and TRBJ2-1; 8 bases map to TRBD2. This receptor was identified in a woman aged 45-60 years with active or convalescent COVID-19. Sequenced sample: peripheral blood. CDR3: CAWSSDVAGGGQFF. CDR3 DNA sequence: TGTGCCTGGAGTTCCGACGTGGCGGGAGGTGGGCAGTTCTTC. The full variable domain, its missing parts supplied by reference TRBV30 and TRBJ2-1, is SQTIHQWPATLVQPVGSPLSLECTVEGTSNPNLYWYRQAAGRGLQLLFYSVGIGQISSEVPQNLSASRPQDRQFILSSKKLLLSDSGFYLCAWSSDVAGGGQFFGPGTRLTVL.